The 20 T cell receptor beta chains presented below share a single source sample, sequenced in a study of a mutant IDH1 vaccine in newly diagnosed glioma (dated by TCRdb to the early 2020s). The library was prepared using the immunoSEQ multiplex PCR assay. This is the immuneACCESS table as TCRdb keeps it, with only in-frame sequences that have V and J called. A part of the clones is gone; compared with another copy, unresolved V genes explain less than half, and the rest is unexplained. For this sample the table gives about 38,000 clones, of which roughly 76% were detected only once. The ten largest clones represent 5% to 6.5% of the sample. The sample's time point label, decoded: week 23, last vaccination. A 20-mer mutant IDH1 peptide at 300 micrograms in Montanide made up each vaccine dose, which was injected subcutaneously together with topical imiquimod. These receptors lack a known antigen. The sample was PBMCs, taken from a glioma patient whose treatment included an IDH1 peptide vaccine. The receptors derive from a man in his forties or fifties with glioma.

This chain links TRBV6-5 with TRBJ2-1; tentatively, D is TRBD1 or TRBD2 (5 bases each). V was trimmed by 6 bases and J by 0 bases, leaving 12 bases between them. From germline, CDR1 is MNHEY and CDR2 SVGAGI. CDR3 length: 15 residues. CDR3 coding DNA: TGTGCCAGCAGCAGAACGGGGACCTCCTACAATGAGCAGTTCTTC. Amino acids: CASSRTGTSYNEQFF.

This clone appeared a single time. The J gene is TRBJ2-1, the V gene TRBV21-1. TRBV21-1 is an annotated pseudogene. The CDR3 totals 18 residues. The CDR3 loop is CASSKGFSHRHTYNEQFF. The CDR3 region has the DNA TGTGCCAGCAGCAAAGGTTTCTCCCACCGTCATACCTACAATGAGCAGTTCTTC.

The CDR3 DNA follows: TGTGCCAGCAGCTTAATGCCGGACAGACAAGAGACCCAGTACTTC. Protein product: CASSLMPDRQETQYF. The chain carries TRBV11-2 and TRBJ2-5; D is perhaps TRBD1 (6 bases). This CDR3 has 15 amino acids. Trimming cost V 2 bases and J 2 bases, with 12 bases left between them. Germline V gene lookup returns CDR1 SGHAT and CDR2 FQNNGV.

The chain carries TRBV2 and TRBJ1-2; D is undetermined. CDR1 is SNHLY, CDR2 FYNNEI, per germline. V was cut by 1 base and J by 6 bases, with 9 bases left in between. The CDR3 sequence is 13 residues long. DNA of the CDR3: TGTGCCAGCAGTGAAGAGGAAACGGATGGCTACACCTTC. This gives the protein CASSEEETDGYTF. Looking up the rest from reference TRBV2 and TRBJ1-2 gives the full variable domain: EPEVTQTPSHQVTQMGQEVILRCVPISNHLYFYWYRQILGQKVEFLVSFYNNEISEKSEIFDDQFSVERPDGSNFTLKIRSTKLEDSAMYFCASSEEETDGYTFGSGTRLTVV.

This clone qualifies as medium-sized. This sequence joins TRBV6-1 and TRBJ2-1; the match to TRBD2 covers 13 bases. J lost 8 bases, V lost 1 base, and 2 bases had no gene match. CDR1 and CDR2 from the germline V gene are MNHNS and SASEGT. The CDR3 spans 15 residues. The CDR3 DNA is TGTGCCAGCAGTGAAGTACTAGCGGGAGGGGATGAGCAGTTCTTC. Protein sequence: CASSEVLAGGDEQFF.

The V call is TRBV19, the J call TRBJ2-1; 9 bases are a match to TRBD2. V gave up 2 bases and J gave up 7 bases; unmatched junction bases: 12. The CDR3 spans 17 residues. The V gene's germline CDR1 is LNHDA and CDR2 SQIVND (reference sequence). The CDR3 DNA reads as TGTGCCAGTAGTATAATAATAGCGGGAGAAAGGGGTAATGAGCAGTTCTTC. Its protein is CASSIIIAGERGNEQFF.

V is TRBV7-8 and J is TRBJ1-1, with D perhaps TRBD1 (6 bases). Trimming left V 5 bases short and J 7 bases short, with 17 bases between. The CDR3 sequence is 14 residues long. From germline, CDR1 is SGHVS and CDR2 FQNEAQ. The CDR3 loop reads CASSPGVGAFEAFF. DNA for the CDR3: TGTGCCAGCAGCCCAGGGGTCGGGGCGTTTGAAGCTTTCTTT.

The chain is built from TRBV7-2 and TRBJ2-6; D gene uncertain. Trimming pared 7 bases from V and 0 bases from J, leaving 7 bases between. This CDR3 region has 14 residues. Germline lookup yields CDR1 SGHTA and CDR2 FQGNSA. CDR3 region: CASTPTSGANVLTF. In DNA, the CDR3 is TGTGCCAGCACCCCAACCTCTGGGGCCAACGTCCTGACTTTC.

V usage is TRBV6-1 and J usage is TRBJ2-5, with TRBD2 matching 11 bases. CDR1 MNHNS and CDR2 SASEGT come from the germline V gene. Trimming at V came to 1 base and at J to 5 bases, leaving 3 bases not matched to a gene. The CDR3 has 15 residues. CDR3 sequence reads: CASSEVAGGVETQYF. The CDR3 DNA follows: TGTGCCAGCAGTGAAGTAGCGGGGGGGGTGGAGACCCAGTACTTC.

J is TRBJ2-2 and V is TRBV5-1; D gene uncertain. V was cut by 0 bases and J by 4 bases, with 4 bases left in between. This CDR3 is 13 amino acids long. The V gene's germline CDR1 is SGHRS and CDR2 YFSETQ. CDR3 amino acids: CASSLVGTGELFF. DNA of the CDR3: TGCGCCAGCAGCTTGGTGGGCACCGGGGAGCTGTTTTTT. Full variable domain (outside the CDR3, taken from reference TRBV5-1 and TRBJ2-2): KAGVTQTPRYLIKTRGQQVTLSCSPISGHRSVSWYQQTPGQGLQFLFEYFSETQRNKGNFPGRFSGRQFSNSRSEMNVSTLELGDSALYLCASSLVGTGELFFGEGSRLTVL.

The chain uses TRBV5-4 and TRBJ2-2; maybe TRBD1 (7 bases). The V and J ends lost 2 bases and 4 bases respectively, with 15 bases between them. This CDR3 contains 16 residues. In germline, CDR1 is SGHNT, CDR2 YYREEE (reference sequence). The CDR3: CASSLDNRGGTGELFF. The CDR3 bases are TGTGCCAGCAGCTTAGACAACAGGGGAGGCACCGGGGAGCTGTTTTTT.

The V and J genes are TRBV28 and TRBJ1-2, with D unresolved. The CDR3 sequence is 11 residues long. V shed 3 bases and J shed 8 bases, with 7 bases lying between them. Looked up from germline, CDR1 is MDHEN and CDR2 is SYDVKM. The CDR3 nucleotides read TGTGCCAGCAGTTTTATTGGGGGCTACACCTTC. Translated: CASSFIGGYTF.

The CDR3 sequence: CASSPTGSKNIQYF. CDR3 bases: TGCGCCAGCAGCCCAACAGGGTCCAAAAACATTCAGTACTTC. The chain joins TRBV10-1 to TRBJ2-4, with D perhaps matching TRBD1 (6 bases). Germline V lookup: CDR1 WNHNN, CDR2 SYGVQD (reference sequence). This CDR3 contains 14 residues. V lost 6 bases and J 2 bases, leaving 11 bases between the germline ends.

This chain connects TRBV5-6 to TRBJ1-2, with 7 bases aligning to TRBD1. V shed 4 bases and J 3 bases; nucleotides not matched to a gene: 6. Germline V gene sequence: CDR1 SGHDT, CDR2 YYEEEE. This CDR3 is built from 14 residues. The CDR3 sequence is CASSPRGSHYGYTF. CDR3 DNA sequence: TGTGCCAGCAGCCCCAGGGGGTCTCACTATGGCTACACCTTC.

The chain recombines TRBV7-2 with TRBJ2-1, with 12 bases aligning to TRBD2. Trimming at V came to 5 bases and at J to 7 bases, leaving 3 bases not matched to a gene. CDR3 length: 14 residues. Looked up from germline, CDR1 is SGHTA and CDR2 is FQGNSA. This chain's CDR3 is CASSPSGGVNEQFF. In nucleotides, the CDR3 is TGTGCCAGCAGCCCTAGCGGGGGGGTAAATGAGCAGTTCTTC.

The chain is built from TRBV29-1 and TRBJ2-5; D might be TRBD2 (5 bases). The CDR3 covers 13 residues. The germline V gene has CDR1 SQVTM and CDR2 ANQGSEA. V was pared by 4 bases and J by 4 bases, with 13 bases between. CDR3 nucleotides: TGCAGCGTTGGCAGAGAGGGTCTAGAGACCCAGTACTTC. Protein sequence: CSVGREGLETQYF.

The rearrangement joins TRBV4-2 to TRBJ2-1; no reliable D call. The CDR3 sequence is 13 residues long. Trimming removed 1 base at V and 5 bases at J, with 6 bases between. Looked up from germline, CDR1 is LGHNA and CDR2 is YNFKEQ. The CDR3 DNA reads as TGTGCCAGCAGCCAAGGGGTAGACAATGAGCAGTTCTTC. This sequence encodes CASSQGVDNEQFF.

The CDR3 DNA is TGCGCCAGCAGTCAATCTGGGCATGAGCAGTTCTTC. Amino acids: CASSQSGHEQFF. V usage is TRBV23-1 and J usage is TRBJ2-1; unclear D gene. TRBV23-1 belongs to the ORF category, with a function that is uncertain. The CDR3 spans 12 residues. Trimming removed 0 bases at V and 8 bases at J, with 5 bases between.

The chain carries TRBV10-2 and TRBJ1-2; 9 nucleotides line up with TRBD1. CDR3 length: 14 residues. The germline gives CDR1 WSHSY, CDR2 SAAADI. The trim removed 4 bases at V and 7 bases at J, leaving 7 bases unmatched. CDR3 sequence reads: CASSVQGATSGYTF. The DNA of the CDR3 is TGCGCCAGCAGTGTACAGGGGGCAACGAGTGGCTACACCTTC.

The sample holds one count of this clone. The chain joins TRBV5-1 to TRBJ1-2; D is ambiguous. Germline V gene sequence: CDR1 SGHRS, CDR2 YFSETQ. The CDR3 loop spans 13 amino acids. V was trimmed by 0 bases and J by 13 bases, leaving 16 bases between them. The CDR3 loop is CASSLAQRRWITF. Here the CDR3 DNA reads TGCGCCAGCAGCTTGGCCCAGAGACGTTGGATCACCTTC.